This section outlines one TCR beta chain sequence together with its context. This clonotype came up many times. Its binding antigen is unknown. The junction does not match germline at one end; this may be a read error. This entry is derived from a study of identical twins (dated by TCRdb to the mid-2010s). About the full investigation: TCR alpha and beta repertoires from monozygotic twins, unrelated adults of various ages and cord blood were deep-sequenced to test whether fetal clonotypes persist. Replicate twin experiments were performed at different times using different library preparation protocols to rule out contamination. The paper as a whole reports these results and caveats: Abundant cord blood beta clonotypes had fewer insertions, young adult naive repertoires showed a similar but weaker trend, and memory repertoires showed no such trend. Recombination models systematically underestimated out-of-frame TCR alpha sharing in monozygotic twins but agreed with sharing between unrelated individuals. Because the same donors could not be followed over many years, conclusions were based on cross-sectional statistical analysis. Zero-insertion analyses could be partly confounded by invariant T cells such as MAIT and iNKT, though diverse VJ usage argued against such confounding for most clonotypes. Out-of-frame TCR alpha sequences shared between twins showed an excess of low generation-probability sequences compared with coincidental sharing between unrelated individuals. The excess sharing between twins in beta out-of-frame sequences was weaker because fewer shared sequences reduced the signal-to-noise ratio.

Every donor in the study was a healthy Caucasian. Receptor amplification or capture employed 5' RACE. Data came from an Illumina HiSeq 2000. Template switching introduced a universal primer binding site; the final cDNA contained a unique molecular identifier, enabling accurate counting of TCR cDNA molecules. Specific primers in the conserved constant-segment region were used to synthesize first-strand cDNA for the TCR alpha and beta chains. To control for contamination, every cDNA library was double barcoded, receiving both a SMART-Mk sample barcode and Illumina barcodes. Two successive PCR steps introduced TruSeq adapter sequences along with Illumina sample barcodes. The Illumina HiSeq platform was used with custom primers to sequence TCR alpha and beta cDNA libraries. Per the source publication's procedure: Unique molecular identifiers were extracted from raw reads with MiGEC, and CDR3 positions were determined with MiXCR. For each individual, recombination models were inferred using an EM algorithm with the repgenHMM and IGoR tools. Shared clonotype analysis was performed with the tcR package in R, normalizing sharing by the product of cloneset sizes. To study raw recombination without the effects of thymic and clonal selection, out-of-frame nonproductive sequences were analyzed. TCRdb applied fastp at Q25 and MiXCR to the public reads, then kept only in-frame beta chains. CDR3 protein sequences are deduplicated, and each keeps its most common genes and DNA. TCRdb's processing, not the authors', yielded these V and J calls. The sample data list some 1,700,000 distinct CDR3 sequences, and around 33% of these were observed just once. The ten most abundant clones make up about 0.27% of the sample.

This clonotype was sampled from a newborn girl in good health. The sample comprised cord blood.

The base sequence is TGTGCCAGCTGCCAAGGACAGGGGTATGAAAAACTGTTTTTT. The resulting protein is CASCQGQGYEKLFF. The V and J segments used are TRBV4-2 and TRBJ1-4; 9 central bases correspond to TRBD1. From cysteine to phenylalanine, the CDR3 is 14 amino acids long. Kept here is only the CDR3 DNA, which spans 42 bases and is read in frame from base 1. The germline V gene gives CDR1 as LGHNA and CDR2 as YNFKEQ.